This TCR beta chain was observed in a study of Graves' ophthalmopathy and Graves' hyperthyroidism. The authors isolated PBMCs from about 10 ml of fresh peripheral blood. This clonotype has a count of ten or more. Researchers took RNA transcripts and amplified TCR beta CDR3 regions from them. First-round RT-PCR with HTBI primers preceded a second-round multiplex PCR. TCRdb used MiXCR to reprocess the multiplex PCR reads, holding one entry per CDR3 protein. The table shows about 160,000 distinct CDR3 sequences, with around 40% occurring only once. The sequenced sample consisted of peripheral blood. The receptor was derived from a young man with Graves' ophthalmopathy.

This chain's CDR3 is CASRDRGDTEAFF. The CDR3 DNA follows: TGTGCCAGCAGGGACAGGGGGGACACTGAAGCTTTCTTT. The chain joins TRBV6-2 or TRBV6-3 to TRBJ1-1; 10 positions match TRBD1. The V segment lost 6 bases and the J segment 3 bases; nucleotides outside the gene matches: 1. Germline V gives CDR1 MNHEY, CDR2 SVGEGT. The length of the CDR3 is 13 residues.